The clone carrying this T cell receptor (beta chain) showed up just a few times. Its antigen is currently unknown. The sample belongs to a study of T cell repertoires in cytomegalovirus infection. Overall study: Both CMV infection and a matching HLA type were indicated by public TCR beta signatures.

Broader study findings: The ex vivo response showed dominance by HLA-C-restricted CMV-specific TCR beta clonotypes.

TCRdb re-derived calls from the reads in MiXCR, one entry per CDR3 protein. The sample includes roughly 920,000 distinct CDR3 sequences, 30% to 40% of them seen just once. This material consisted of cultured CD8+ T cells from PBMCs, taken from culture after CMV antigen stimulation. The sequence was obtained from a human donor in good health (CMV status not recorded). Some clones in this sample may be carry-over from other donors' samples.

Here the CDR3 reads CASSWADHTDTQYF. CDR3 nucleotides: TGTGCCAGTAGTTGGGCAGATCACACAGATACGCAGTATTTT. The chain employs TRBV19 and TRBJ2-3; D gene ambiguous. This CDR3 comprises 14 residues. V shed 5 bases and J shed 2 bases, with 11 bases lying between them. The germline CDR1 and CDR2 sequences are LNHDA and SQIVND (reference sequence).